The clone carrying this T cell receptor beta chain was found many times. Its antigen is as yet unknown. The data originate from a study of identical twins. Study observations and caveats: Researchers reported excess low generation probability among twin-shared out-of-frame alpha sequences.

Trimming stripped 1 base from V and 5 bases from J, with 14 bases between. Germline V gives CDR1 SGHAT, CDR2 FQNNGV. The CDR3 runs 15 residues. Template switching, a step in the protocol, added a universal primer site, and cDNA carried unique molecular identifiers. In TCRdb, the 5' RACE reads were re-called with MiXCR into one record per CDR3 protein. The repertoire holds 1.5 million or so distinct CDR3 sequences, with about 32% as singletons. Healthy Caucasians made up all donors. What was sequenced was cord blood. This TCR was recovered from a newborn girl in good health. The V call is TRBV11-2, the J call TRBJ1-2, with D unresolved. In nucleotides, the CDR3 is TGTGCCAGCAGCTTAGTGGGTGGCAGCGATTATGGCTACACCTTC. Encoded protein: CASSLVGGSDYGYTF.